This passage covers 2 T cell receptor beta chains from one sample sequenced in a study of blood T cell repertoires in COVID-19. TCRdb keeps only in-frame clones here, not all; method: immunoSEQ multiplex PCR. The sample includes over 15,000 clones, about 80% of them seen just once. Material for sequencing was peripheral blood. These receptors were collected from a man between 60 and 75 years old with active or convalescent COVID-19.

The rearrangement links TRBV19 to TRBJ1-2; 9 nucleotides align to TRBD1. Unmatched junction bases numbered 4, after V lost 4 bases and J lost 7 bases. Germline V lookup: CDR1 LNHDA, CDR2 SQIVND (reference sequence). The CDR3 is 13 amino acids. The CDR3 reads CASSTGQGFGYTF. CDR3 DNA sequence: TGTGCCAGTAGTACAGGACAGGGGTTTGGCTACACCTTC.

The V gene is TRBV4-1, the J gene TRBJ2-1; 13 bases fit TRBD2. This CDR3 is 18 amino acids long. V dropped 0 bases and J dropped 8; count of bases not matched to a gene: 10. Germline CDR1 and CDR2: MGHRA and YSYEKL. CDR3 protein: CASSQEGGLAGEKDEQFF. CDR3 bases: TGCGCCAGCAGCCAAGAAGGAGGACTAGCGGGAGAAAAGGATGAGCAGTTCTTC.